This T cell receptor beta chain came from a study of cytomegalovirus exposure and HLA in healthy donors. The study's findings and limits: Most TCR sequences were uncommon, yet certain public TCRs appeared in many donors. Per a later analysis, under 20,000 TCR beta sequences showed association with HLA alleles at 0.05 false discovery rate.

The CDR3 spans 14 residues. V was cut by 0 bases and J by 2 bases, with 6 bases left in between. Germline V gene sequence: CDR1 LGHNA, CDR2 YSLEER. Participants comprised healthy donors of bone marrow. In the PCR, 60 Vbeta and 13 Jbeta primers were used. Sequenced by immunoSEQ multiplex PCR; TCRdb stores in-frame clones only, minus some. The repertoire includes 130,000 to 150,000 clones, roughly 83% of them detected once, and roughly 4.5% sits in the top ten. On this clone: Its cognate antigen is unknown.

Sequences were obtained from PBMCs. V gene TRBV4-3 combines with J gene TRBJ2-3; unclear D gene. This sequence originates from a man between 40 and 49 years old in good health and CMV-seropositive. The CDR3 DNA reads as TGCGCCAGCAGCCAAGATATATTCACAGATACGCAGTATTTT. Residues: CASSQDIFTDTQYF.